Each of the 8 T cell receptor beta chains below was sequenced from the same sample in a study of response to subunit inactivated influenza vaccine. MiXCR, applied by TCRdb to the RT-PCR reads, yields one record per CDR3 protein. The table includes about 520,000 distinct CDR3 sequences, approximately 6.9% detected once. This specimen consisted of PBMCs from blood, obtained around 2 years after vaccination. All receptors come from a man aged 50 to 69 who received an inactivated influenza vaccine.

This clonotype has more than one count but fewer than ten. In nucleotides, the CDR3 is TGCAGTGCTAGAGATGGGCCACGAGGGCAGTACTTC. It translates to CSARDGPRGQYF. The chain has TRBV20-1 and TRBJ2-7; no definite D call. The germline V and J ends were trimmed by 0 bases and 9 bases, with 12 bases remaining between them. The CDR3 length is 12 residues. Germline CDR1 and CDR2: DFQATT and SNEGSKA (reference sequence).

A few counts support this clonotype. This chain uses TRBV12-3 or TRBV12-4 with TRBJ1-6; 10 nucleotides align to TRBD1. Unmatched junction bases numbered 11, after V lost 6 bases and J lost 9 bases. This CDR3 has 16 amino acids. CDR3 coding DNA: TGTGCCAGCAGCGACAGGGGGCCGGGATATGGTTCACCCCTCCACTTT. Encoded protein: CASSDRGPGYGSPLHF.

This clonotype has a count of ten or more. CDR3 in amino acids: CSASLASPDTQYF. As DNA, the CDR3 is TGCAGTGCTAGCCTGGCTAGCCCAGATACGCAGTATTTT. The rearrangement links TRBV20-1 to TRBJ2-3, with D possibly matching TRBD2 (5 bases). The CDR3 consists of 13 residues. Germline CDR1 and CDR2: DFQATT and SNEGSKA (reference sequence). With 3 bases removed from V and 4 bases from J, the gap between germline ends came to 11 bases.

This clonotype was seen repeatedly, ten times or more. The rearrangement links TRBV12-3 or TRBV12-4 to TRBJ2-7, with a weak D call TRBD1 (6 bases). V was clipped by 8 bases and J by 4 bases, with 12 bases between them. CDR3 length equals 12 residues. DNA for the CDR3: TGTGCCAGCGGAACCGGACAGTACGAGCAGTACTTC. Its protein product is CASGTGQYEQYF.

CDR3 coding DNA: TGTGCCAGCAGCGGGACTAGCGGGGGGTTTGCCGGGGAGCTGTTTTTT. Protein sequence: CASSGTSGGFAGELFF. The rearrangement links TRBV9 to TRBJ2-2; 14 nucleotides agree with TRBD2. Trimming took 3 bases from V and 6 from J; bases not matched to a gene: 4. The CDR3 is 16 amino acids. The germline V gene has CDR1 SGDLS and CDR2 YYNGEE.

This clonotype was observed a few times. The V call is TRBV7-9, the J call TRBJ2-7; TRBD2 is a possible D gene (6 bases). The CDR3 loop spans 14 amino acids. Trimming took 5 bases from V and 9 from J, leaving 20 bases between them. CDR1 is SEHNR and CDR2 is FQNEAQ in the germline V gene (reference sequence). This CDR3 reads CASSPRDSYGVQYF. The CDR3 DNA reads as TGTGCCAGCAGCCCCCGGGACTCCTACGGGGTGCAGTACTTC. Complete variable domain (other parts from reference TRBV7-9 and TRBJ2-7): DTGVSQNPRHKITKRGQNVTFRCDPISEHNRLYWYRQTLGQGPEFLTYFQNEAQLEKSRLLSDRFSAERPKGSFSTLEIQRTEQGDSAMYLCASSPRDSYGVQYFGPGTRLTVT.

The CDR3 DNA is TGCGCCAGCAGCCAAGAAGTTTCAGGTACCTACAATGAGCAGTTCTTC. It translates to CASSQEVSGTYNEQFF. The chain carries TRBV4-3 and TRBJ2-1, with D uncertain. The CDR3 spans 16 residues. Germline V gene sequence: CDR1 LGHNA, CDR2 YSLEER. V was cut by 0 bases and J by 2 bases, with 11 bases left in between.

The table lists this clonotype with many counts. This chain connects TRBV9 to TRBJ2-3; TRBD2 agrees at 13 bases. V shed 3 bases and J 2 bases; nucleotides not matched to a gene: 9. The germline V gene has CDR1 SGDLS and CDR2 YYNGEE. CDR3 length: 18 amino acids. The CDR3 sequence: CASSANLGLAGDTDTQYF. CDR3 coding DNA: TGTGCCAGCAGCGCCAACCTCGGACTAGCGGGGGACACAGATACGCAGTATTTT. The variable domain in full, completed from reference TRBV9 and TRBJ2-3, reads DSGVTQTPKHLITATGQRVTLRCSPRSGDLSVYWYQQSLDQGLQFLIQYYNGEERAKGNILERFSAQQFPDLHSELNLSSLELGDSALYFCASSANLGLAGDTDTQYFGPGTRLTVL.